This paragraph reports one TCR beta chain. No antigen is known for it. The sample comes from a study of cytomegalovirus exposure and HLA in healthy donors. At the level of the study: Findings of an earlier analysis included over 95 million unique TCR beta sequences from roughly 180 million T cells.

Use of 60 Vbeta and 13 Jbeta primers characterized the PCR. Here immunoSEQ multiplex PCR was the method, and the copy in TCRdb shows in-frame clones only, minus some. The data hold approximately 90,000 clones, with roughly 80% observed a single time. This CDR3 contains 16 residues. The V gene end was trimmed by 2 bases and the J gene end by 3 bases; junction bases not matched to a gene: 6. Germline V gene data show CDR1 as LGHNA and CDR2 as YSLEER. Study-wide points: Earlier analysis yielded a pattern in which most TCR beta V segments were productive about 90% or about 30% of the time. Cytomegalovirus association was listed for 150 to 200 TCR beta chains.

This chain links TRBV4-3 with TRBJ2-3, with 9 bases aligning to TRBD1. The clonotype comes from a middle-aged man in good health and CMV-seronegative. The specimen sequenced was PBMCs. CDR3 protein: CASSQNRGRGTDTQYF. As DNA, the CDR3 is TGCGCCAGCAGCCAAAACAGGGGGCGCGGTACAGATACGCAGTATTTT.